Below are 10 T cell receptor beta chains sequenced from a single sample in a study of T cell responses to AZD1222 COVID-19 vaccine. TCRdb keeps only in-frame clones here, not all; method: immunoSEQ multiplex PCR. The sample contains roughly 96,000 clones, 89% of which appear only once. Specimen: peripheral blood, collected on day 0 of AZD1222 vaccination. The receptors were sampled from an adult in good health.

This rearrangement joins TRBV11-2 to TRBJ1-3, with D tentatively TRBD1 (5 bases). CDR3 size: 15 residues. V was cut by 3 bases and J by 4 bases, with 13 bases left in between. Germline V gene data show CDR1 as SGHAT and CDR2 as FQNNGV. The CDR3 nucleotides read TGTGCCAGCAGCTTGGGGGGAGTTATGGGAAACACCATATATTTT. Translation: CASSLGGVMGNTIYF.

The chain joins TRBV19 to TRBJ1-6, with no clear D. Germline CDR1 reads LNHDA; CDR2 reads SQIVND (reference sequence). The V and J ends lost 3 bases and 6 bases respectively, with 12 bases between them. This CDR3 region has 15 residues. CDR3 region: CASSISLRSNSPLHF. DNA for the CDR3: TGTGCCAGTAGTATTTCCCTAAGAAGTAATTCACCCCTCCACTTT.

The chain couples TRBV11-2 to TRBJ2-7; 7 nucleotides align to TRBD1. CDR1 and CDR2 from the germline V gene are SGHAT and FQNNGV. CDR3 size: 13 residues. The V gene end was trimmed by 1 base and the J gene end by 6 bases; junction bases not matched to a gene: 3. CDR3 in amino acids: CASSLVDRAEQYF. In nucleotides, the CDR3 is TGTGCCAGCAGCTTAGTCGACAGGGCCGAGCAGTACTTC.

This clone was counted a single time. This chain links TRBV5-1 with TRBJ1-1; D not resolved. Trimming took 5 bases from V and 3 from J, leaving 17 bases between them. This CDR3 is 15 amino acids long. Looked up from germline, CDR1 is SGHRS and CDR2 is YFSETQ. The CDR3 DNA follows: TGCGCCAGCAGGACTGGAGGGATAACGGACACTGAAGCTTTCTTT. Its translation is CASRTGGITDTEAFF.

The gene calls are TRBV7-3 and TRBJ1-3; D is undetermined. Germline-derived CDR1 and CDR2 are SGHTA and FQGTGA. The V and J ends lost 4 bases and 3 bases respectively, with 13 bases between them. The CDR3 is 15 amino acids. CDR3 nucleotides: TGTGCCAGCAGCTCAGGACCGGCCCTTGGAAACACCATATATTTT. It codes for CASSSGPALGNTIYF.

The gene calls are TRBV30 and TRBJ2-3; D possibly corresponds to TRBD2 (5 bases). V was pared by 4 bases and J by 0 bases, with 14 bases between. The CDR3 has 15 amino acids. CDR1 is GTSNPN, CDR2 SVGIG, per germline (reference sequence). In DNA, the CDR3 is TGTGCCTGGAATCCCCTTCGGGGAAGCACAGATACGCAGTATTTT. Protein product: CAWNPLRGSTDTQYF.

J is TRBJ2-1 and V is TRBV28; unclear D gene. V lost 3 bases, J lost 10 bases, and 7 bases lay in between. Germline loops: CDR1 MDHEN, CDR2 SYDVKM. CDR3 length: 11 residues. CDR3: CASSFGKEQFF. The CDR3 DNA reads TGTGCCAGCAGTTTCGGTAAGGAGCAGTTCTTC.

J is TRBJ2-1 and V is TRBV5-1; 15 bases line up with TRBD2. Trimming took 4 bases from V and 1 from J; bases not matched to a gene: 6. Germline V gene sequence: CDR1 SGHRS, CDR2 YFSETQ. The CDR3 is made up of 18 amino acids. The CDR3 coding sequence is TGCGCCAGCAGCCGGGATGGGACTAGCGGGGGGTCCTACAATGAGCAGTTCTTC. This translates into CASSRDGTSGGSYNEQFF.

This chain links TRBV28 with TRBJ1-6, with unresolved D. Germline CDR1 MDHEN, CDR2 SYDVKM. Trimming took 6 bases from V and 1 from J, leaving 10 bases between them. The CDR3 has 15 amino acids. This CDR3 is CASRRTRSYNSPLHF. CDR3 bases: TGTGCCAGCAGAAGGACCAGATCCTATAATTCACCCCTCCACTTT.

This chain links TRBV18 with TRBJ2-7; D is uncertain. CDR3 size: 14 residues. Germline values: CDR1 KGHSH, CDR2 LQKENI. Trimming removed 0 bases at V and 2 bases at J, with 8 bases between. In nucleotides, the CDR3 is TGTGCCAGCTCACCACCGTACACGACCTACGAGCAGTACTTC. Amino acid sequence: CASSPPYTTYEQYF.